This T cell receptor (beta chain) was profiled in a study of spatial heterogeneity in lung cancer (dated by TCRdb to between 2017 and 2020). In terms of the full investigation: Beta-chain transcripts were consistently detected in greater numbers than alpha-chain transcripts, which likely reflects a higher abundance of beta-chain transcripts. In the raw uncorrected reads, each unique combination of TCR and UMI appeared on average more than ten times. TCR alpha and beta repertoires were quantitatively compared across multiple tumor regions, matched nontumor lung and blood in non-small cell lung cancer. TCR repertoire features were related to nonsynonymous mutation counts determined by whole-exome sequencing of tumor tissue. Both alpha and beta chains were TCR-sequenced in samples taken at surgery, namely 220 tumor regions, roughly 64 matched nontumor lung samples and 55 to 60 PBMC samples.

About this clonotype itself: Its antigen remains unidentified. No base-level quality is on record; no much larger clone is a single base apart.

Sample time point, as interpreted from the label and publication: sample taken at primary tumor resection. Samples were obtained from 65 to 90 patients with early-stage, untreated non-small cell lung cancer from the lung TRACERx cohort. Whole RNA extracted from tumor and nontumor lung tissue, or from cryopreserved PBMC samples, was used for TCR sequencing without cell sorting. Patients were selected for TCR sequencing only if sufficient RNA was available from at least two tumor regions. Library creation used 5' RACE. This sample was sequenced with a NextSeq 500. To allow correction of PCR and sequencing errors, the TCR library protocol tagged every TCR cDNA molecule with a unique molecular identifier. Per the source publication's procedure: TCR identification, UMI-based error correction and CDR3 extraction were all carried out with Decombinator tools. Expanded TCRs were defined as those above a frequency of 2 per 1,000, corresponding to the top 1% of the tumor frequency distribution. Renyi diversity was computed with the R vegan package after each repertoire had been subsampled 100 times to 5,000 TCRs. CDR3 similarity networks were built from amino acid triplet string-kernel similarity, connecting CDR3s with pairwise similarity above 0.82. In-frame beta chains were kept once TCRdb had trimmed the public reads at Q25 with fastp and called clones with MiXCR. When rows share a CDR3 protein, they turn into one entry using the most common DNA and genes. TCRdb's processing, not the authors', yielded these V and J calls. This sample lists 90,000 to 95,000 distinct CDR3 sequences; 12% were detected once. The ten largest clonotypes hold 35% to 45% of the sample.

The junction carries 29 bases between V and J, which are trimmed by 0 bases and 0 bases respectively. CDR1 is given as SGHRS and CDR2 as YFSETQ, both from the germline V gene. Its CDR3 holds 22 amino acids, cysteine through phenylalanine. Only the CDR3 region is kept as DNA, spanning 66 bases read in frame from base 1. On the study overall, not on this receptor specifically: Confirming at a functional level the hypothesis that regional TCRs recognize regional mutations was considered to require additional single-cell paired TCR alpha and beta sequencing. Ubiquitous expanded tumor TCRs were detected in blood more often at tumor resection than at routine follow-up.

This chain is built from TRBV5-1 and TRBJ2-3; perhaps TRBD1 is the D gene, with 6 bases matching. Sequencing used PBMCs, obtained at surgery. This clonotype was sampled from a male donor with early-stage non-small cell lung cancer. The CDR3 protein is CASSLGRGRDGLTMGSTDTQYF. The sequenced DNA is TGCGCCAGCAGCTTGGGCAGGGGAAGGGATGGCCTTACGATGGGGAGCACAGATACGCAGTATTTT.